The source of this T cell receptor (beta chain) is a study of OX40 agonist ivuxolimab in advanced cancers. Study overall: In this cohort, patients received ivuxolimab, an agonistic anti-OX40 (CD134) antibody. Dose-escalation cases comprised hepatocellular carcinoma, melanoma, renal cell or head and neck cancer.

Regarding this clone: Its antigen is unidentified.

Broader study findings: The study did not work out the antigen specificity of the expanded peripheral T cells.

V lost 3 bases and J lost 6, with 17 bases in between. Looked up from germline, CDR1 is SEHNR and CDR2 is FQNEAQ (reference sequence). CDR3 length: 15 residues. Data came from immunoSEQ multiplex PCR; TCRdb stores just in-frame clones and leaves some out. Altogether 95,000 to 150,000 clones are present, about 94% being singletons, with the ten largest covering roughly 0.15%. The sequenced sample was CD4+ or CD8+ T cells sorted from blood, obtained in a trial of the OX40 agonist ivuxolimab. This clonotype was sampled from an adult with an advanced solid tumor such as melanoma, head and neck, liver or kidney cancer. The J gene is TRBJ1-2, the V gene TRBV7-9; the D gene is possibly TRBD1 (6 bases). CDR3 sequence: CASSFLGQTTDGYTF. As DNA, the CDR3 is TGTGCCAGCAGCTTCTTAGGACAGACGACGGATGGCTACACCTTC.